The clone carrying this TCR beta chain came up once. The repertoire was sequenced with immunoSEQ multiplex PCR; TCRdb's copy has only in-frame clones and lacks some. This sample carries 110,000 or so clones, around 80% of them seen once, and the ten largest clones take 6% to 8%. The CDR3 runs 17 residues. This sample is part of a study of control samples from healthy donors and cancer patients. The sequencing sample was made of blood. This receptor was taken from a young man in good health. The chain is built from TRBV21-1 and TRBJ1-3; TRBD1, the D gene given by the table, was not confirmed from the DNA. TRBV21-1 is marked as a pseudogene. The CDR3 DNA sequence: TGTGCCAGCAGCAAAGAGGGGGAACCCTTCTCTGGAAACACCATATATTTT. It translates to CASSKEGEPFSGNTIYF.